Described below is a single TCR beta chain sequence and its context. Its target is unknown. TCRdb keeps only in-frame clones here, not all; method: immunoSEQ multiplex PCR. This sample has over 25,000 clones, with 87% found just once. The sample is drawn from a study of multiple sclerosis patients with progressive multifocal leukoencephalopathy. Study-wide points: TRBV and TRBJ usage showed no common pattern when PML developed. Whether JC virus or general immunocompromise explains the findings remained unclear.

Time point indicated: time of PML onset. Detection of JC virus DNA in cerebrospinal fluid confirmed PML diagnosed from clinical and MRI findings. The T3 samples were drawn when PML began. Germline V gene sequence: CDR1 MNHEY, CDR2 SVGAGI. V was pared by 2 bases and J by 6 bases, with 10 bases between. CDR3 length: 14 amino acids. The receptor was derived from a human donor with progressive multifocal leukoencephalopathy. The gene calls are TRBV6-5 and TRBJ2-2; D perhaps matches TRBD1 (6 bases). Sequencing was performed on PBMCs, taken from a patient treated with natalizumab. The CDR3 loop reads CASSYRTAAGELFF. CDR3 DNA: TGTGCCAGCAGTTACCGGACAGCCGCCGGGGAGCTGTTTTTT.